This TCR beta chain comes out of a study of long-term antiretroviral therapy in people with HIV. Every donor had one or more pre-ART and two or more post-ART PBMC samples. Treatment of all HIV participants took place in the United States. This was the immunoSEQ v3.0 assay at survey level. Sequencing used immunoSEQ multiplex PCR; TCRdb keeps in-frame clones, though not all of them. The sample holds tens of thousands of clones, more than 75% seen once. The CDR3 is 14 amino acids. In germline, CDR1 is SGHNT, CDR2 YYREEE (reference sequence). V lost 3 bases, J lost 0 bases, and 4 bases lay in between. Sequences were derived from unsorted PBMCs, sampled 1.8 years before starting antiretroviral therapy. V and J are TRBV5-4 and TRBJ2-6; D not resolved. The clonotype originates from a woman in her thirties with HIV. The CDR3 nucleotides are TGTGCCAGCAGCTGGATCTCTGGGGCCAACGTCCTGACTTTC. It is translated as CASSWISGANVLTF.